The rows below give T cell receptor beta chains drawn from one sample of a study of T cell responses to AZD1222 COVID-19 vaccine. Clones were read by immunoSEQ multiplex PCR, and TCRdb kept only the in-frame ones, dropping some. The sample yields 150,000 to 200,000 clones, 80% to 95% seen once. The sample here was peripheral blood, taken on day 0 of AZD1222 vaccination. The source of these receptors is an adult in good health. The conserved cysteine and the conserved F or W are not part of the CDR3 here. Fields, in order: J gene, V gene, CDR3 protein.

>TRBJ2-2|TRBV10-3
AISTGTGVGELF
>TRBJ1-5|TRBV3-1/TRBV3-2
ASSQATGGNQPQH
>TRBJ2-5|TRBV24-1
ATSDPTQETQY
>TRBJ2-1|TRBV7-2
ASSLGTSYNEQF
>TRBJ2-1|TRBV7-9
ASSFGGGNEQF
>TRBJ2-7|TRBV4-1
ASSQDWQGDEQY
>TRBJ1-5|TRBV7-9
ASSLGVTENQPQH
>TRBJ1-2|TRBV2
ASTLDSSGYT
>TRBJ1-2|TRBV7-9
ASSQTGRVT
>TRBJ1-5|TRBV28
ASSPRGGSNQPQH
>TRBJ2-7|TRBV5-6
ASSSGLGAVAYEQY
>TRBJ2-2|TRBV11-3
ANRLAGGSGGELF
>TRBJ1-2|TRBV19
ATSGEGYT
>TRBJ2-2|TRBV5-1
ASSLAAGVTTGELF
>TRBJ2-3|TRBV5-1
ASSLDSGSGTDTQY
>TRBJ2-4|TRBV6-1
ASSEARGRRNIQY
>TRBJ1-2|TRBV5-3
ARSLEGFNYGYT
>TRBJ2-7|TRBV4-1
ASSLATGTFSYEQY
>TRBJ1-1|TRBV5-6
ASSSAGVTEAF
>TRBJ2-7|TRBV3-1/TRBV3-2
ASSHPKGGPSSYEQY
>TRBJ2-1|TRBV9
ASSNSGERYNEQF
>TRBJ1-6|TRBV7-3
ASSRGASSPLH
>TRBJ1-1|TRBV5-1
ASSISAGWTEAF
>TRBJ2-2|TRBV5-4
ASSYDRNTGELF
>TRBJ2-3|TRBV19
ASKKQEVGTDTQY
>TRBJ2-1|TRBV30
ASNYGNEQF
>TRBJ2-3|TRBV5-4
ASSRTSGETDTQY
>TRBJ2-1|TRBV6-6
ASSYKRGGYNEQF